This TCR beta chain was retrieved from a study of human T cells and chemical hapten exposure. Study at large: Slight volume differences across pooled libraries mainly accounted for varying per-sample TCR yields.

TCRdb ran MiXCR on the RACE reads and lists one entry per CDR3 protein. The sample consists of 180,000 or so distinct CDR3 sequences, around 20% of them appearing once. On this clonotype itself: The target antigen is unknown.

Overall study findings and caveats: The formation of large CDR3 similarity clusters by expanded TCRs significantly exceeded that of controls.

The time point: patch test 1, 2 weeks after DPC sensitization. The sample's treatment: therapeutic diphenylcyclopropenone sensitization with weekly scalp DPC. Trimming cost V 6 bases and J 0 bases; bases outside gene matches: 9. Germline-derived CDR1 and CDR2 are SQVTM and ANQGSEA. The CDR3 is 16 residues long. The chain recombines TRBV29-1 with TRBJ2-3; 10 nucleotides align to TRBD2. The sequence was collected from a woman aged 45 to 65 with alopecia areata. Some clones in this sample may be carry-over from other donors' samples. Sequences were derived from whole blood, sampled in connection with sensitization to the hapten diphenylcyclopropenone (DPC). The CDR3 DNA follows: TGCAGCGTCGGAGGGACTAGCGATGCTAGCACAGATACGCAGTATTTT. This translates into CSVGGTSDASTDTQYF.